Listed below are T cell receptor beta chains from one sample, sequenced in a study of OX40 agonist ivuxolimab in advanced cancers. Libraries were prepared by immunoSEQ multiplex PCR; TCRdb keeps only in-frame clonotypes and omits some of them. The table lists about 59,000 clones, around 92% of them singletons. The source material was CD4+ or CD8+ T cells sorted from blood, sampled in a trial of the OX40 agonist ivuxolimab. These receptors were obtained from an adult with an advanced solid tumor such as melanoma, head and neck, liver or kidney cancer. Each CDR3 is given with its conserved first and last residue. The D gene is left open where the match is weak. Not all rows give a size; the values are once, few, many and, for expanded clones, a class.

clone size | J gene | D gene | V gene | CDR3 protein | CDR3 DNA
- | TRBJ2-6 | - | TRBV19 | CASSIDLGLMDGDSGANVLTF | TGTGCCAGTAGTATAGATCTGGGATTGATGGACGGAGACTCTGGGGCCAACGTCCTGACTTTC
- | TRBJ2-1 | - | TRBV29-1 | CSVEVGNSYNEQFF | TGCAGCGTTGAAGTAGGGAACTCCTACAATGAGCAGTTCTTC
- | TRBJ2-6 | - | TRBV4-3 | CASSQVEGTGANVLTF | TGCGCCAGCAGCCAAGTAGAGGGGACAGGGGCCAACGTCCTGACTTTC
- | TRBJ2-7 | - | TRBV27 | CASSRTASYEQYF | TGTGCCAGCAGCCGGACGGCGAGCTACGAGCAGTACTTC
once | TRBJ2-5 | - | TRBV19 | CASSSSPQTQYF | TGTGCCAGTAGTTCTTCCCCTCAGACCCAGTACTTC
- | TRBJ1-1 | - | TRBV28 | CASSPYTGLNTEAFF | TGTGCCAGCAGTCCGTATACAGGTTTGAACACTGAAGCTTTCTTT
- | TRBJ2-1 | - | TRBV19 | CASSPPLQESSYNEQFF | TGTGCCAGTAGTCCTCCCCTACAGGAAAGCTCCTACAATGAGCAGTTCTTC
- | TRBJ1-5 | - | TRBV19 | CATSTDWDPNQPQHF | TGTGCCACCTCAACCGACTGGGATCCCAATCAGCCCCAGCATTTT
- | TRBJ2-2 | TRBD1 | TRBV15 | CATSRGPGQGMTGELFF | TGTGCCACCAGCAGAGGTCCGGGACAGGGGATGACCGGGGAGCTGTTTTTT
- | TRBJ1-1 | - | TRBV9 | CASSGLQGTGTEAFF | TGTGCCAGCAGCGGTCTACAGGGAACAGGCACTGAAGCTTTCTTT